These 16 T cell receptor beta chains originate from one sample sequenced in a study of T-cell reconstitution after alpha-beta-depleted transplantation in children. Unique molecular identifiers were built into the TCRbeta library. TCRdb analysed the PCR reads with MiXCR anew, one entry per CDR3 protein. The table has some 15,000 distinct CDR3 sequences, around 5% seen once. The source was PBMCs, collected before TCRalphabeta/CD19-depleted stem cell transplant. Every receptor here comes from a boy under 18 with acute lymphoblastic leukemia, due to receive a stem cell transplant.

This clonotype was counted at least ten times. The chain carries TRBV11-2 and TRBJ2-3; D is possibly TRBD2 (5 bases). The germline V and J ends were trimmed by 8 bases and 4 bases, with 13 bases remaining between them. Per germline, CDR1 SGHAT and CDR2 FQNNGV. This CDR3 is 13 amino acids long. CDR3 in amino acids: CASAGMVADTQYF. CDR3 nucleotide sequence: TGTGCCAGCGCCGGGATGGTGGCAGATACGCAGTATTTT.

This clonotype has at least ten counts. This chain joins TRBV27 and TRBJ2-1; 8 positions agree with TRBD2. Trimming cost V 3 bases and J 6 bases; bases outside gene matches: 7. The germline CDR1 and CDR2 sequences are MNHEY and SMNVEV (reference sequence). This CDR3 region has 15 residues. DNA for the CDR3: TGTGCCAGCAGTTTTACGGCGGGAGGCGCCAATGAGCAGTTCTTC. Amino acid sequence: CASSFTAGGANEQFF.

The chain is built from TRBV19 and TRBJ1-6; D is unresolved. Germline V gene data show CDR1 as LNHDA and CDR2 as SQIVND (reference sequence). This CDR3 region has 12 residues. Trimming cost V 4 bases and J 7 bases, with 5 bases left between them. In DNA form, the CDR3 reads TGTGCCAGTAGTAGCGGGAATTCACCCCTCCACTTT. This encodes CASSSGNSPLHF.

This clonotype was seen ten or more times. The chain has TRBV4-3 and TRBJ2-3; maybe TRBD2 (6 bases). CDR1 is LGHNA, CDR2 YSLEER, per germline. This CDR3 has 18 residues. V lost 1 base, J lost 1 base, and 18 bases lay in between. For the CDR3, the DNA is TGCGCCAGCAGCCAAGGGCATCTGGCGGGGTCGCGCACAGATACGCAGTATTTT. This codes for CASSQGHLAGSRTDTQYF.

This clonotype appeared many times. The chain employs TRBV20-1 and TRBJ2-5; TRBD1 is a possible D gene (5 bases). The CDR3 loop spans 15 amino acids. V was shortened by 3 bases and J by 2 bases, with 16 bases between the two germline ends. Per germline, CDR1 DFQATT and CDR2 SNEGSKA (reference sequence). This CDR3 is CSASRGSTGQETQYF. DNA of the CDR3: TGCAGTGCTAGCAGAGGCTCTACAGGACAAGAGACCCAGTACTTC.

This clonotype occurred many times. The rearrangement links TRBV4-1 to TRBJ2-2; D uncertain. The germline V and J ends were trimmed by 4 bases and 4 bases, with 7 bases remaining between them. CDR3 length: 13 residues. CDR1 MGHRA and CDR2 YSYEKL come from the germline V gene. CDR3 DNA: TGCGCCAGCAGCCGAACCAGCACCGGGGAGCTGTTTTTT. This encodes CASSRTSTGELFF.

This clonotype was counted many times. V gene TRBV7-2 combines with J gene TRBJ2-2; TRBD1 matches 7 bases. Trimming at V came to 7 bases and at J to 4 bases, leaving 9 bases not matched to a gene. There are 15 residues in the CDR3. Per the germline V gene, CDR1 is SGHTA and CDR2 is FQGNSA. The CDR3: CASTTGGQTTGELFF. CDR3 bases: TGTGCCAGCACCACTGGGGGACAGACCACCGGGGAGCTGTTTTTT.

This clonotype was found many times. This chain joins TRBV18 and TRBJ1-6; the D is unclear. V was pared by 2 bases and J by 7 bases, with 9 bases between. The CDR3 extends over 14 amino acids. In germline, CDR1 is KGHSH, CDR2 LQKENI. The CDR3 DNA sequence: TGTGCCAGCTCACCAGGCAACATAAATTCACCCCTCCACTTT. Its protein is CASSPGNINSPLHF.

This clonotype was detected ten times or more. The junction departs from germline at one end; a sequencing error may be responsible. V gene TRBV2 combines with J gene TRBJ2-4, with 8 bases that match TRBD1. The CDR3 runs to 11 residues. Germline V gene sequence: CDR1 SNHLY, CDR2 FYNNEI. Here the CDR3 DNA reads TGTGCCAGCAGTGAGGACAGGGCCCGCGACTTC. As protein: CASSEDRARDF.

This clonotype was seen at least ten times. This chain links TRBV7-2 with TRBJ2-7, with 13 bases fitting TRBD2. CDR1 is SGHTA and CDR2 is FQGNSA in the germline V gene. The CDR3 has 15 residues. The trim removed 5 bases at V and 2 bases at J, leaving 3 bases unmatched. The CDR3 DNA reads TGTGCCAGCAGCCGGACTAGCGGGAGACCCTACGAGCAGTACTTC. Translated: CASSRTSGRPYEQYF. The variable domain in full, with the rest retrieved from reference TRBV7-2 and TRBJ2-7, is GAGVSQSPSNKVTEKGKDVELRCDPISGHTALYWYRQSLGQGLEFLIYFQGNSAPDKSGLPSDRFSAERTGGSVSTLTIQRTQQEDSAVYLCASSRTSGRPYEQYFGPGTRLTVT.

This clonotype has at least ten counts. The gene calls are TRBV6-5 and TRBJ1-5; no clear D gene. This CDR3 is 14 amino acids long. Trimming took off 7 bases at V and 0 bases at J, with 10 bases between the two ends. The germline V gene encodes CDR1 MNHEY and CDR2 SVGAGI. CDR3 sequence reads: CASKNSHSNQPQHF. Here the CDR3 DNA reads TGTGCCAGCAAAAACAGCCATAGCAATCAGCCCCAGCATTTT.

This clonotype has a count of ten or more. In nucleotides, the CDR3 is TGTGCCAGCAGCCAAGAGGGAAAGACTGAAGCTTTCTTT. Residues: CASSQEGKTEAFF. J is TRBJ1-1 and V is TRBV3-1; D remains unclear. V dropped 0 bases and J dropped 5 bases, with 7 bases sitting between them. Germline lookup yields CDR1 LGHDT and CDR2 YNNKEL (reference sequence). This CDR3 has 13 amino acids.

By share, this clonotype ranks as medium-sized. This rearrangement joins TRBV27 to TRBJ2-1; D is unclear. V was pared by 6 bases and J by 4 bases, with 4 bases between. CDR1 MNHEY and CDR2 SMNVEV come from the germline V gene (reference sequence). This CDR3 is 11 amino acids long. The CDR3 sequence is CASRDYNEQFF. CDR3 DNA: TGTGCCAGCAGAGATTACAATGAGCAGTTCTTC.

This clonotype was picked up many times. J is TRBJ1-5 and V is TRBV12-3 or TRBV12-4, with D tentatively TRBD1 (6 bases). The ends were cut back, 6 bases at V and 5 bases at J, with 14 bases in the middle. CDR3 length equals 14 residues. CDR3 sequence (DNA): TGTGCCAGCAGCGTTAGACAGGATTATCAGCCCCAGCATTTT. Its translation is CASSVRQDYQPQHF.

At least ten counts were recorded for this clonotype. CDR3 coding DNA: TGCGCCAGCAGCTTGGTTTTAGGGATTAGCACCGGGGAGCTGTTTTTT. It is translated as CASSLVLGISTGELFF. The chain uses TRBV5-1 and TRBJ2-2, with D unresolved. The CDR3 extends over 16 amino acids. Germline assignment: CDR1 SGHRS and CDR2 YFSETQ. The V end was cut by 0 bases, the J end by 4 bases, with 13 bases between. The variable domain in full, with the rest retrieved from reference TRBV5-1 and TRBJ2-2, is KAGVTQTPRYLIKTRGQQVTLSCSPISGHRSVSWYQQTPGQGLQFLFEYFSETQRNKGNFPGRFSGRQFSNSRSEMNVSTLELGDSALYLCASSLVLGISTGELFFGEGSRLTVL.

This clonotype was observed at least ten times. As DNA, the CDR3 is TGTGCCAGCAGCTCAGGGCGTCTAGCGGGACCAGATACGCAGTATTTT. Amino acid sequence: CASSSGRLAGPDTQYF. The chain is built from TRBV7-9 and TRBJ2-3; 9 bases line up with TRBD2. V lost 4 bases, J lost 4 bases, and 9 bases stayed unmatched. The CDR3 length is 16 residues. The germline V gene encodes CDR1 SEHNR and CDR2 FQNEAQ (reference sequence).